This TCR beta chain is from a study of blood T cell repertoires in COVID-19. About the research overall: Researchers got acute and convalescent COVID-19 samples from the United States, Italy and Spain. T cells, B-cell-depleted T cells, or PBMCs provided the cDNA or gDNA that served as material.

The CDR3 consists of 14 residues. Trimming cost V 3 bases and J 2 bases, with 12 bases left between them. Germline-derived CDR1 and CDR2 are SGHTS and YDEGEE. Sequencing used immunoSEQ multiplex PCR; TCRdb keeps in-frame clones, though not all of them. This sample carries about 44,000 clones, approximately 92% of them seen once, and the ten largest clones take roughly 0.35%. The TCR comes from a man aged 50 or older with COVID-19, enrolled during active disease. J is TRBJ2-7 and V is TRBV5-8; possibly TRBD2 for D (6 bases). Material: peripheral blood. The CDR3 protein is CASSSGGAPYEQYF. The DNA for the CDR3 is TGTGCCAGCAGCTCTGGCGGGGCCCCCTACGAGCAGTACTTC.